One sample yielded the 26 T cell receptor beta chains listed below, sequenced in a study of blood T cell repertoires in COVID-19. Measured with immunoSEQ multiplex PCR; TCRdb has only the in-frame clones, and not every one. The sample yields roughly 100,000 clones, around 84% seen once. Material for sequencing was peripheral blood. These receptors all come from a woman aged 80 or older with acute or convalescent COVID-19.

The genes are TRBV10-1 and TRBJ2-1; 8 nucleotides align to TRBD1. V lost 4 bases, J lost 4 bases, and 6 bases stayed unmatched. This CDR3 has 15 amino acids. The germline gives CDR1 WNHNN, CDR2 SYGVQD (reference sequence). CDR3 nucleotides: TGCGCCAGCAGTGCCAGGGGACAGGCTTACAATGAGCAGTTCTTC. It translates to CASSARGQAYNEQFF.

CDR3: CASSQQAPGRFRGNSTDTQYF. Written as DNA, the CDR3 is TGCGCCAGCAGTCAGCAAGCGCCCGGGAGGTTCAGAGGAAATAGCACAGATACGCAGTATTTT. The chain couples TRBV23-1 to TRBJ2-3, with 7 bases matching TRBD2. TRBV23-1 has ORF status, its function being uncertain. The CDR3 spans 21 residues. V lost 3 bases, J lost 0 bases, and 21 bases stayed unmatched.

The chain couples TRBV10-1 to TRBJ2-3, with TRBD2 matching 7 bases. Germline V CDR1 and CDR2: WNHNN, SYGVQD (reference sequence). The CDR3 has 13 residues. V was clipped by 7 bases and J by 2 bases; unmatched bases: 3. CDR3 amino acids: CASTAGDTDTQYF. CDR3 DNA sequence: TGCGCCAGCACGGCGGGAGACACAGATACGCAGTATTTT.

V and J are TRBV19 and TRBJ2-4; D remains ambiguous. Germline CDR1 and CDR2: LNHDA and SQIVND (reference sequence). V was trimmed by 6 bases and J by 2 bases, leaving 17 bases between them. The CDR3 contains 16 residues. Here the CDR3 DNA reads TGTGCCAGTAGCTCCCCCGACAAGTCTACCAAAAACATTCAGTACTTC. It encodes CASSSPDKSTKNIQYF.

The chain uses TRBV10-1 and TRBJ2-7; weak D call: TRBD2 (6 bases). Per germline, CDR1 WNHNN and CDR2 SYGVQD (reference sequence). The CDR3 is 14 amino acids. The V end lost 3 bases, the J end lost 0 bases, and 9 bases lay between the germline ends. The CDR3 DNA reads TGCGCCAGCAGTGAAGGAGGGTTCTCCTACGAGCAGTACTTC. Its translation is CASSEGGFSYEQYF.

CDR3 in DNA: TGTGCCAGCAGCTTAGCGAAGGGACTAGCGGTCGGGAACACCGGGGAGCTGTTTTTT. Its translation: CASSLAKGLAVGNTGELFF. This sequence joins TRBV7-9 and TRBJ2-2; TRBD2 aligns across 11 bases. Germline V CDR1 and CDR2: SEHNR, FQNEAQ (reference sequence). CDR3 length: 19 residues. After removal of 0 bases from V and 1 base from J, the junction contained 7 bases not matched to a gene.

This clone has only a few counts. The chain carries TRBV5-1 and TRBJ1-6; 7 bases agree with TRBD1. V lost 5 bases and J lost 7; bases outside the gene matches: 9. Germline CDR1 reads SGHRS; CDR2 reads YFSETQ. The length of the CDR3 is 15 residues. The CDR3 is CASRELTGTNSPLHF. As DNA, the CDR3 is TGCGCCAGCAGGGAATTGACAGGGACCAATTCACCCCTCCACTTT.

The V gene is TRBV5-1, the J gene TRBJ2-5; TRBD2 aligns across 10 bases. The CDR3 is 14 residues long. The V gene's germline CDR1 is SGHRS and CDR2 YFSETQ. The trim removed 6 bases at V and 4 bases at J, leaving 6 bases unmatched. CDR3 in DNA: TGCGCCAGCAAACTCCTAGCGGGAGTAGAGACCCAGTACTTC. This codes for CASKLLAGVETQYF.

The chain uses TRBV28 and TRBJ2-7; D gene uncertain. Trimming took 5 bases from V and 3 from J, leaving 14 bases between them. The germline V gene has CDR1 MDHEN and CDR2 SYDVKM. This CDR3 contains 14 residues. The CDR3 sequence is CASSEQVGSYEQYF. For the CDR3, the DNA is TGTGCCAGCAGTGAGCAGGTTGGCAGCTACGAGCAGTACTTC.

CDR3: CATSDRTGKSDTQYF. CDR3 DNA: TGTGCCACCAGTGACCGGACAGGGAAATCAGATACGCAGTATTTT. The chain combines TRBV24-1 with TRBJ2-3; the match to TRBD1 covers 8 bases. Germline values: CDR1 KGHDR, CDR2 SFDVKD. The CDR3 totals 15 residues. V trimming: 4 bases; J trimming: 4 bases; junction bases outside the gene matches: 6.

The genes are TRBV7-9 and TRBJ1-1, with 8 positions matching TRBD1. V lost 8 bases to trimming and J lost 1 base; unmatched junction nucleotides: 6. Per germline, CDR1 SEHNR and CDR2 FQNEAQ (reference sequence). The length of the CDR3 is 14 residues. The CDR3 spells CASGGQGRNTEAFF. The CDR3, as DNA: TGTGCCAGCGGAGGACAGGGACGGAACACTGAAGCTTTCTTT.

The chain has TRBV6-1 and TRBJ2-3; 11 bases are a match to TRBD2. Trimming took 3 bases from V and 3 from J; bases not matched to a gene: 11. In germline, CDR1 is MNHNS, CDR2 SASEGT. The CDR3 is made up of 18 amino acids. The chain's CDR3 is CASSDPPTSGILTDTQYF. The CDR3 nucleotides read TGTGCCAGCAGTGATCCCCCGACTAGCGGGATTCTTACAGATACGCAGTATTTT.

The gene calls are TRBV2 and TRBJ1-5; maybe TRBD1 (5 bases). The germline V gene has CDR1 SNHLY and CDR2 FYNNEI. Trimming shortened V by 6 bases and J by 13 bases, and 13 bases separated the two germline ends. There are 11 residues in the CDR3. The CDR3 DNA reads TGTGCCAGCAGCGATTCACAGGTGCAGCATTTT. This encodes CASSDSQVQHF.

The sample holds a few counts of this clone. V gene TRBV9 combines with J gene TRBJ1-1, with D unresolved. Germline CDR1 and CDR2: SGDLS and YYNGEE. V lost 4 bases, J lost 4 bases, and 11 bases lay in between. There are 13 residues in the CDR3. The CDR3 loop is CASSYMSGTEAFF. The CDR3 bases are TGTGCCAGCAGCTATATGAGTGGCACTGAAGCTTTCTTT.

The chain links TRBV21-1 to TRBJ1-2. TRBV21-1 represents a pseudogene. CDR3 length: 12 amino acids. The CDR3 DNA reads TGTGCCAGCAGCAGTAGTTCGTATGGCTACACCTTC. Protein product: CASSSSSYGYTF.

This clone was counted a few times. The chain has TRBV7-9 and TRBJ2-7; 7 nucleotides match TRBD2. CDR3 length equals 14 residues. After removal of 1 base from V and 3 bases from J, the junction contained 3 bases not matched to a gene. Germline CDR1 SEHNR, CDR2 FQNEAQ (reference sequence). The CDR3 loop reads CASSLEGGSYEQYF. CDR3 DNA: TGTGCCAGCAGCTTAGAAGGCGGGAGCTACGAGCAGTACTTC.

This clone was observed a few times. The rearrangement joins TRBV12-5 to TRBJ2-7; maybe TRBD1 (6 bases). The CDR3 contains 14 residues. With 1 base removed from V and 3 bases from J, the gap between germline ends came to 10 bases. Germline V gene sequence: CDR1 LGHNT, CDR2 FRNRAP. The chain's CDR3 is CASGLDPTGYEQYF. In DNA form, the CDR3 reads TGTGCTAGTGGTTTGGATCCGACAGGCTACGAGCAGTACTTC.

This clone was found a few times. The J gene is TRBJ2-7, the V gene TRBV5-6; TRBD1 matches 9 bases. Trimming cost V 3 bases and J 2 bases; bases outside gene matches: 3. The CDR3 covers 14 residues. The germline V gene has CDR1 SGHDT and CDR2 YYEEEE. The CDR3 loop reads CASSSRQGAYEQYV. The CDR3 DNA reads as TGTGCCAGCAGCTCTAGACAGGGGGCCTACGAGCAGTACGTC.

The CDR3 region is CASSWGQGDTEAFF. CDR3 sequence (DNA): TGTGCCAGCAGTTGGGGACAGGGGGACACTGAAGCTTTCTTT. V usage is TRBV6-5 and J usage is TRBJ1-1; 11 positions agree with TRBD1. This CDR3 is built from 14 residues. The V and J ends lost 4 bases and 3 bases, in that order; junction bases with no gene match: 1. Germline V lookup: CDR1 MNHEY, CDR2 SVGAGI.

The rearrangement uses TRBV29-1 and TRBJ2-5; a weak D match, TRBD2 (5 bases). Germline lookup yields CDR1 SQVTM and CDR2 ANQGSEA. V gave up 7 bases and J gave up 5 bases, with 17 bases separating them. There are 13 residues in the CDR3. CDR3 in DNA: TGCAGCGCCGCGGCGAACCGAGGGGAGACCCAGTACTTC. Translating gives CSAAANRGETQYF.

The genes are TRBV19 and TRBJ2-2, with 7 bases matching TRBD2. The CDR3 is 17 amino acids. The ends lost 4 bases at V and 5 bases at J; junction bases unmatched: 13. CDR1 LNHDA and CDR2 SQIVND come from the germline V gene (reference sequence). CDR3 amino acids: CASSTSSGKRWTGELFF. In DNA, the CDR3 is TGTGCCAGTAGTACCTCTAGCGGAAAGAGGTGGACCGGGGAGCTGTTTTTT.

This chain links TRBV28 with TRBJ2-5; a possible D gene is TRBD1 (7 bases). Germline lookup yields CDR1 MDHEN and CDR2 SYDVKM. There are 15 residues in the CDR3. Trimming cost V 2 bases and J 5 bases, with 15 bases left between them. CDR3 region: CASSLGQGGYETQYF. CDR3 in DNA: TGTGCCAGCAGTTTAGGGCAGGGGGGTTATGAGACCCAGTACTTC.

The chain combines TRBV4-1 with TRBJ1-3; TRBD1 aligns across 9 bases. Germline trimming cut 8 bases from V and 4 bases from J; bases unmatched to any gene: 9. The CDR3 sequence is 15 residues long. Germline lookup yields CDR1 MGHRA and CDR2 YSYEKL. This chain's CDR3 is CASGTGRRTGNTIYF. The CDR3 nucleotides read TGCGCCAGCGGGACAGGGCGTAGGACGGGAAACACCATATATTTT.

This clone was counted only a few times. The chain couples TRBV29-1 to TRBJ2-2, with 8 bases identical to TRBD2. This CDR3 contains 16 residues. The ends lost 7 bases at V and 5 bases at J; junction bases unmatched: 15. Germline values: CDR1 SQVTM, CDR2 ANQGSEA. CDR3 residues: CSAKTPAGEYTGELFF. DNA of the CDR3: TGCAGCGCTAAGACCCCAGCGGGAGAGTATACCGGGGAGCTGTTTTTT.

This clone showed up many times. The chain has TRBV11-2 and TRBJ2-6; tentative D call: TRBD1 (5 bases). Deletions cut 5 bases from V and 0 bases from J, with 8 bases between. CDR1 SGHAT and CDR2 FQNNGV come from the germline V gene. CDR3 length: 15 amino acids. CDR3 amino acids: CASSADSSGANVLTF. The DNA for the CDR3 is TGTGCCAGCAGCGCCGACAGCTCTGGGGCCAACGTCCTGACTTTC.

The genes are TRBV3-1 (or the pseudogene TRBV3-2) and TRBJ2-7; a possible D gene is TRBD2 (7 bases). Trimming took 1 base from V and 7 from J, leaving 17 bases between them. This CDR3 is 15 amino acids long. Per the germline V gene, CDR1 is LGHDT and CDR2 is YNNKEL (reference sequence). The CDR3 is CASSQGDRRAGEQYF. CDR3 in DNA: TGTGCCAGCAGCCAAGGCGACAGGAGAGCGGGGGAGCAGTACTTC.